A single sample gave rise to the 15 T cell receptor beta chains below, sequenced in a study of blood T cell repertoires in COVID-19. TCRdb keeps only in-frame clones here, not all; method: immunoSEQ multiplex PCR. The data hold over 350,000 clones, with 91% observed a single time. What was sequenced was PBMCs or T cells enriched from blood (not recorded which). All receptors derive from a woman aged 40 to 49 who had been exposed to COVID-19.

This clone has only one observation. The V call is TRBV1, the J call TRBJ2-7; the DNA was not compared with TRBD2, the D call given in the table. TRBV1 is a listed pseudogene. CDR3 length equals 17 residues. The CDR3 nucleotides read TGCACCAGCAGCCGCAACCGACTAGCGGGGGGGCCCTACGAGCAGTACTTC. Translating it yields CTSSRNRLAGGPYEQYF.

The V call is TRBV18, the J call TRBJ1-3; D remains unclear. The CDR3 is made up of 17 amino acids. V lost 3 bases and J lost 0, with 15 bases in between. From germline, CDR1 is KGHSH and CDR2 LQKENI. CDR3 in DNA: TGTGCCAGCTCACCGTCTATAAGTTCCGACTCTGGAAACACCATATATTTT. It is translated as CASSPSISSDSGNTIYF.

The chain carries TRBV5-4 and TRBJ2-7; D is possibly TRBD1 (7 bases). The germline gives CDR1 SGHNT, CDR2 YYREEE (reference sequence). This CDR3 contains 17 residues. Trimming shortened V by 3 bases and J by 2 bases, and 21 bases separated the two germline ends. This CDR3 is CASSSGRRRQGTYEQYF. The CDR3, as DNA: TGTGCCAGCAGCTCGGGGAGGCGGCGACAGGGTACCTACGAGCAGTACTTC.

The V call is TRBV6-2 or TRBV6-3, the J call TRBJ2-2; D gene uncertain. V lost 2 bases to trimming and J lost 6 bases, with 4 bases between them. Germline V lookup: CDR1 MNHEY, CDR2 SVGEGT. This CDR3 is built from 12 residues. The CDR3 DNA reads TGTGCCAGCAGTTACGTCGCCGGGGAGCTGTTTTTT. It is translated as CASSYVAGELFF.

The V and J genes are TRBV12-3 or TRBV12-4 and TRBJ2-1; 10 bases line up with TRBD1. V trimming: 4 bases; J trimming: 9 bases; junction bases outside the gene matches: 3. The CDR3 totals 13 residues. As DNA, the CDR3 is TGTGCCAGCAGTTCAGACAGGGGGCTTGAGCAGTTCTTC. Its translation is CASSSDRGLEQFF.

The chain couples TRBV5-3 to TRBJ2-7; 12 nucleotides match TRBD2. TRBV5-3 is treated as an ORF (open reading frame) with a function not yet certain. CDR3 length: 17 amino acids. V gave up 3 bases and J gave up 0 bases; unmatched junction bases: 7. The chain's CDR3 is CARSWATSGGCSYEQYF. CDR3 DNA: TGTGCCAGAAGCTGGGCGACTAGCGGGGGATGCTCCTACGAGCAGTACTTC.

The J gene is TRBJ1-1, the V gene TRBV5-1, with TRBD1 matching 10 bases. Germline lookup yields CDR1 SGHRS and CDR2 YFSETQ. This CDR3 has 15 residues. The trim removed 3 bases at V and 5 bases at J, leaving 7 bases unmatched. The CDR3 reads CASSWAGTGETEAFF. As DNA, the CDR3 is TGCGCCAGCAGCTGGGCCGGGACAGGGGAAACTGAAGCTTTCTTT. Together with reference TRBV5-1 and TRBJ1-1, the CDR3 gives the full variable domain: KAGVTQTPRYLIKTRGQQVTLSCSPISGHRSVSWYQQTPGQGLQFLFEYFSETQRNKGNFPGRFSGRQFSNSRSEMNVSTLELGDSALYLCASSWAGTGETEAFFGQGTRLTVV.

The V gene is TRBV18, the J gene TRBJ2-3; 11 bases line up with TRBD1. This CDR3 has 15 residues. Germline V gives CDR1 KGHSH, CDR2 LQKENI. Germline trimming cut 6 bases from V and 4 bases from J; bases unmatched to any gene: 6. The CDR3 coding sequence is TGTGCCAGCTCGGAGGGACAGGGGGTTGCAGATACGCAGTATTTT. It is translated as CASSEGQGVADTQYF. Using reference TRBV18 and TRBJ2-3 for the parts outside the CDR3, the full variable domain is NAGVMQNPRHLVRRRGQEARLRCSPMKGHSHVYWYRQLPEEGLKFMVYLQKENIIDESGMPKERFSAEFPKEGPSILRIQQVVRGDSAAYFCASSEGQGVADTQYFGPGTRLTVL.

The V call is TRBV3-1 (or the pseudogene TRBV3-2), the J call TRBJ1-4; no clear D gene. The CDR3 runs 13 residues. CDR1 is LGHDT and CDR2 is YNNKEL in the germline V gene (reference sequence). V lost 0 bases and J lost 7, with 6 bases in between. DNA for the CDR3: TGTGCCAGCAGCCAAGATGGCGGTGAAAAACTGTTTTTT. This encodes CASSQDGGEKLFF.

The CDR3: CASTAKGGTGYGYTF. The CDR3 bases are TGTGCCAGCACCGCGAAAGGGGGGACAGGCTATGGCTACACCTTC. This sequence joins TRBV7-9 and TRBJ1-2, with 8 bases matching TRBD1. The germline V gene has CDR1 SEHNR and CDR2 FQNEAQ (reference sequence). CDR3 length: 15 amino acids. J lost 4 bases, V lost 7 bases, and 11 bases had no gene match.

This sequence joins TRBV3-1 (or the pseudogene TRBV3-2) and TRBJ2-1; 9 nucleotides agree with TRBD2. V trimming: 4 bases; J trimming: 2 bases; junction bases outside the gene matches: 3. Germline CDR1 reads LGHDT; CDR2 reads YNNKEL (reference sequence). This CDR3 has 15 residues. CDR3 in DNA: TGTGCCAGCAGCCGTAGCGGGGGACCCTACAATGAGCAGTTCTTC. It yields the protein CASSRSGGPYNEQFF.

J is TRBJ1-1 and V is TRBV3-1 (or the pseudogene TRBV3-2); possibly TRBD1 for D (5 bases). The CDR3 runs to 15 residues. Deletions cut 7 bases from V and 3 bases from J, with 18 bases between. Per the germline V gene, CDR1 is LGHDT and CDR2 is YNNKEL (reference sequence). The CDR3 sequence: CASTPTVLSYTEAFF. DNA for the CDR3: TGTGCCAGCACCCCGACAGTGCTTTCTTACACTGAAGCTTTCTTT.

The CDR3 loop is CASSGGQGLSGELFF. Written as DNA, the CDR3 is TGTGCCAGCAGTGGAGGACAGGGGTTATCCGGGGAGCTGTTTTTT. The V and J genes are TRBV25-1 and TRBJ2-2, with TRBD1 matching 9 bases. The V gene's germline CDR1 is MGHDK and CDR2 SYGVNS. The V gene end was trimmed by 4 bases and the J gene end by 6 bases; junction bases not matched to a gene: 6. The CDR3 is 15 residues long.

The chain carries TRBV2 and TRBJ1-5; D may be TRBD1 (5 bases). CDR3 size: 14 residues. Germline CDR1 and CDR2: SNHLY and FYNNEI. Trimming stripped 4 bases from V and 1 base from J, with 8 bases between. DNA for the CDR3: TGTGCCAGCAGTGGCGGGGCGAGCAATCAGCCCCAGCATTTT. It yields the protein CASSGGASNQPQHF.

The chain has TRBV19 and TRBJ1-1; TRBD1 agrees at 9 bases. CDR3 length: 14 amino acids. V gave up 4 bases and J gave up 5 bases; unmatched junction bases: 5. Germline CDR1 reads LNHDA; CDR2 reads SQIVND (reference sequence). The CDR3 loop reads CASSTGQGRTEAFF. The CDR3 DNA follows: TGTGCCAGTAGTACGGGACAGGGACGGACTGAAGCTTTCTTT.